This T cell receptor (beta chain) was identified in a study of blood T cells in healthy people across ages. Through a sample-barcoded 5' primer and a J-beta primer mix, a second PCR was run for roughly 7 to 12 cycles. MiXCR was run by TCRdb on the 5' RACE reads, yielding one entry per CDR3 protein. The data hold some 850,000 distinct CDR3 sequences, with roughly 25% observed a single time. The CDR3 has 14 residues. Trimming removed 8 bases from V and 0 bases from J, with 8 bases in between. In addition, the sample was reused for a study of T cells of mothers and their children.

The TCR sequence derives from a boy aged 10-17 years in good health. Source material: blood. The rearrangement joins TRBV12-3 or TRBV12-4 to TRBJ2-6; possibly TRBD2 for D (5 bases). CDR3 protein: CASLGDSGANVLTF. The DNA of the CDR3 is TGTGCCAGCCTCGGGGACTCTGGGGCCAACGTCCTGACTTTC.